The T cell receptor beta chain described here comes from a study of molecular identifiers for immune sequencing clone quantification. Notes on the study in general: Clonotypes surpassing 20 RNA copies contained over 98% of effector molecules, versus under 1% in naive cells.

About this clonotype itself: The antigen is not known.

The V gene's germline CDR1 is LGHNA and CDR2 YNFKEQ. Trimming at V came to 4 bases and at J to 6 bases, leaving 4 bases not matched to a gene. This CDR3 has 15 residues. MiXCR was run by TCRdb on the PCR reads, yielding one entry per CDR3 protein. The data show 460,000 or so distinct CDR3 sequences, with about 21% seen just once and approximately 0.84% held by the top ten. The clonotype comes from a human donor in good health. Some libraries in this study had Jurkat cell RNA spiked in. Input material: naive CD8+ T cells from blood, with Jurkat cell RNA spiked in. The sample's subset: FACS-sorted CD8+CD4-CCR7+CD45RA+ naive T cells. The V gene is TRBV4-2, the J gene TRBJ2-2, with TRBD2 matching 11 bases. The CDR3 loop is CASSLAGGPSGELFF. CDR3 nucleotide sequence: TGTGCCAGCAGCCTAGCGGGAGGGCCCTCCGGGGAGCTGTTTTTT.